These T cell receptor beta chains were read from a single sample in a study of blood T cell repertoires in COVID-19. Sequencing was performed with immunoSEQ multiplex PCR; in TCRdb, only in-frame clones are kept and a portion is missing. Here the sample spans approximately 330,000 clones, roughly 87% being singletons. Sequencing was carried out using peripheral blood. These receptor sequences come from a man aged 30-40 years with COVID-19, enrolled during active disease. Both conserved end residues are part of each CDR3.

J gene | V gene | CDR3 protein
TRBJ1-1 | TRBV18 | CASSPPPSGRGTRAFF
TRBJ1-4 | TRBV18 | CASSPPQATNEKLFF
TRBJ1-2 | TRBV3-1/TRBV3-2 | CASSPSKGLGDGYTF
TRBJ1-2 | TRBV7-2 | CASSLEGGRDGYTF
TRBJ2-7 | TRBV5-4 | CASSLTNRGLGEQYF
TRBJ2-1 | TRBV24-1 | CATSDTNYNEQFF
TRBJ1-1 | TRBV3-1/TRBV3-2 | CASSRGQGARSEAFF
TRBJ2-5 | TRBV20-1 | CSAHREETQYF
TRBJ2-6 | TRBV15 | CATSRERLTSFSGANVLTF
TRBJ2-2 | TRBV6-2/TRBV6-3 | CASNPGQGTGELFF
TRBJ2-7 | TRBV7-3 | CASNAGLVHEQYF
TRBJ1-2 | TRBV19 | CASSRLIGAGYYGYTF
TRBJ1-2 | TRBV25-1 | CASTLTGGRRGYTF
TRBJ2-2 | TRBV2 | CASSRGNTGELFF
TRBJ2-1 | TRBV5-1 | CASSLTGNEQFF
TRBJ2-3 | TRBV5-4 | CASSFGGRWTDTQYF
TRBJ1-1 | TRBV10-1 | CASSEYRGAEAFF
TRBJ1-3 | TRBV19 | CASTPGAGNTIYF
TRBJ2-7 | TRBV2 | CASSDWDTSF
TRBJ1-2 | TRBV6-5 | CANGQGVGYTF
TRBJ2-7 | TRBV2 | CASNSVLEEDEQYF
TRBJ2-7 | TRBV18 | CASTPGGANYEQYF
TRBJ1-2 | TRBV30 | CAWSWGVQALGGYTF
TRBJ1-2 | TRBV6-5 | CASSLNRVNYYGYTF
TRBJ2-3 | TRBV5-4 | CASSTAGDTQYF
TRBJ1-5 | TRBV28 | CASSYPGGLGQPQHF
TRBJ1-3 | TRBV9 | CASSVEGLPRGDFSGNTIYF
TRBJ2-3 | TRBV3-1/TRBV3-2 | CASTGPPADTQYF
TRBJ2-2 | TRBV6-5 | CAPLAPPAGELFF
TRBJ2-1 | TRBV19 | CASSPGGGTSNNEQFF
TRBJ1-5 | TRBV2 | CATRQVTFQPQHF
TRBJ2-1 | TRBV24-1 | CAAGQGLNEQFF
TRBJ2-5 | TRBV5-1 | CASSPRGDSGTQYF
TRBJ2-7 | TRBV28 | CASSLYPGTYEQYF
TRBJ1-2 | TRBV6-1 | CASRRTGGDGYTF
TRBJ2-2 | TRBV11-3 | CASSLTGTGGENTGELFF
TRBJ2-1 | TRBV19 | CASSPRDRGHNEQFF
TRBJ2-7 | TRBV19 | CASTTGLAGGEQYF
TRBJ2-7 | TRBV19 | CASSLGGGQPYEQYF
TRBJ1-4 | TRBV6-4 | CANSGQGKTNEKLFF
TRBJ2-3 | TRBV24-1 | CATSERKGVGDTQYF
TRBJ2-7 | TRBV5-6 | CASRRTQTYEQYF
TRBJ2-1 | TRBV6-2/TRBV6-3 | CASSLEAGVVQFF
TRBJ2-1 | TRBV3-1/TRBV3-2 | CASSHRLLHNEQFF
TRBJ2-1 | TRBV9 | CASSLAGISYNEQFF
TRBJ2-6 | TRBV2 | CASMMGQGLRSGANVLTF
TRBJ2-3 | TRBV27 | CASTLRLGGTQYF
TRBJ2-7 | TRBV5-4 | CASSLNNGVAGSEQYF
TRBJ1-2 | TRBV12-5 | CASGLTPMDRDGGYTF
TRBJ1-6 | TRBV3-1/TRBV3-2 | CASSQDSRDSWDLNSPLHF
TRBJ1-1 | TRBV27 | CASSLYRTNTEAFF
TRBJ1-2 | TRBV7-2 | CASSLFRDRYGYTF
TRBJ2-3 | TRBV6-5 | CASASGPPGGQYF
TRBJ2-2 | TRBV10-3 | CASGKGELFF
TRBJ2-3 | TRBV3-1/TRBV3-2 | CASSQPTLGTGSTDTQYF
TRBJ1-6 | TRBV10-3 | CAISETGSRSPLHF
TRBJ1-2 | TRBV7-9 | CASSAGDRAGYTF
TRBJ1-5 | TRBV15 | CATSRDSGGNSNQPQHF
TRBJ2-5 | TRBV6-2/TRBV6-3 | CASSRTDGTTQETQYF